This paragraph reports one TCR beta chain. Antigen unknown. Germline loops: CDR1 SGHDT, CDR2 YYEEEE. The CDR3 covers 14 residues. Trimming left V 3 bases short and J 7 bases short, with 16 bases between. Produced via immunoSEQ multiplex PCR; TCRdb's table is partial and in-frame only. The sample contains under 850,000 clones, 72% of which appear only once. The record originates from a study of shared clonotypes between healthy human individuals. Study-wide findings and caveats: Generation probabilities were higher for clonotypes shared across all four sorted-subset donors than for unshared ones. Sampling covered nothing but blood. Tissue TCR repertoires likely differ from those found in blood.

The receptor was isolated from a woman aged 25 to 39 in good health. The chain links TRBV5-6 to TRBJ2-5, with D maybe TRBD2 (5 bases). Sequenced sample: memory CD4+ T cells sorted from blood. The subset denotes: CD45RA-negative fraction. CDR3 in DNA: TGTGCCAGCAGCTCTTCCGGGTCCGAGGGGACCCAGTACTTC. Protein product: CASSSSGSEGTQYF.